This T cell receptor beta chain was documented in a study of human CD8 memory T cell subsets. CDR3 length: 16 residues. Germline CDR1 reads DFQATT; CDR2 reads SNEGSKA (reference sequence). As regards this clonotype: The antigen remains undetermined.

The study's findings and limits: Chao1-based estimation suggested that stem-like memory T cells exhibit greater diversity than precursor exhausted T cells. Stem-like memory and precursor exhausted T cell repertoires barely overlapped.

Scientists made TCR beta libraries using UMI-labeled 5' RACE. For each CDR3 protein, TCRdb gives one entry from its re-call of the 5' RACE reads, without DNA. This sample contains thousands of distinct CDR3 sequences. The sequence was obtained from a human donor in good health. The V and J genes are TRBV20-1 and TRBJ2-7; TCRdb gives TRBD1 as the D gene, but with no DNA this cannot be confirmed. Sequences were obtained from CD8+ effector memory T cells (TEM) sorted from PBMCs. Subset reported: effector memory CD8 T cells, CCR7- CD45RO+ CD95+. The CDR3 loop is CSAKPPDRDGSYEQYF.